Sequencing of this T cell receptor beta chain was carried out in a study of blood T cell repertoires in COVID-19 (TCRdb year 2020). Regarding the research as a whole: Samples covering the acute and convalescent phases of COVID-19 were provided by collaborators in the United States, Italy and Spain. The material from the prospective study consisted of cDNA or gDNA derived from T cells, B-cell-depleted T cells, or PBMCs. Subjects who had been exposed to COVID-19, were actively infected with it, or had recovered from it provided the deeply sampled blood TCRbeta repertoires that made up the dataset. A freely available public database, intended as a resource for researchers studying the immune response to SARS-CoV-2, is where the repertoires were released. The samples were drawn from the first 160 participants of the ongoing ImmuneRACE study and from roughly 1,300 subjects provided by 6 global collaborators. Sample metadata almost always included a de-identified subject ID, COVID-19 status, age in years and sex. Where available, HLA class I and class II types were taken from metadata supplied by the sample provider and were not determined by assay-based typing.

About this clone itself: There is no known antigen for this receptor. One base away there is no much larger clone; base qualities are not given.

From a lookup of the germline V gene, CDR1 and CDR2 are SGHRS and YFSETQ. Here V drops 4 bases and J drops 2 bases, and the junction holds 7 bases not matched to any gene. The CDR3 starts with the cysteine, ends with the phenylalanine, and has 18 residues. Just the 54-base CDR3 DNA is kept, in frame starting at base 1. Enrolling through a virtual design, the prospective study's participants ranged in age from roughly 18 to 95 years and lived across some 23 United States geographic areas. In the prospective study, cohorts were assigned on the basis of participant-reported clinical history obtained from a screening survey and a study questionnaire. Recovered participants in ImmuneRACE Cohort 3 were defined by two consecutive negative NP/OP PCR tests, clearance by a healthcare professional, or resolution of symptoms. In the prospective study, mobile phlebotomists collected whole blood, serum and a nasopharyngeal or oropharyngeal swab from each participant. Additional blood draws and questionnaires over an approximately two-month period could optionally be provided by prospective study participants. Blood samples from the prospective study were shipped frozen or at room temperature prior to DNA extraction.

The paper's findings and limits, for the study overall: The amount of clinical and demographic metadata varied by source and participant and was provided uncurated.

The immunoSEQ Assay, a bias-controlled multiplex PCR, was used to amplify TCRbeta CDR3 regions from genomic DNA. Concerning the study's data processing: Within the assay, amplification of reference gene primers was used to estimate how many nucleated cells each sample contained. To quantify the absolute abundance of each unique TCRbeta CDR3 rearrangement, sequence reads were collapsed and filtered. For each sample, productive Simpson clonality was calculated by taking the square root of Simpson's diversity index across productive rearrangements. Sourced from immuneACCESS, this table was stored by TCRdb with only in-frame sequences that have V and J called. A share of the clones is absent; for the studies checked, an unresolved V gene accounts for under half, and the remainder has no known explanation. Clone size and V and J calls were adopted from that table, with D and trimming inferred from the DNA. The sample yields approximately 310,000 clones; approximately 85% were counted once. The biggest ten clones account for roughly 2% of the sample.

The specimen was PBMCs or T cells enriched from blood (not recorded which). The chain employs TRBV5-1 and TRBJ2-6; 12 bases in the middle match TRBD1. The receptor was derived from a man aged 25-45 years who had recovered from COVID-19. The nucleotides read TGCGCCAGCAGCACCGGGACAGGGGGCTCGGCTGGGGCCAACGTCCTGACTTTC. Its translation is CASSTGTGGSAGANVLTF.